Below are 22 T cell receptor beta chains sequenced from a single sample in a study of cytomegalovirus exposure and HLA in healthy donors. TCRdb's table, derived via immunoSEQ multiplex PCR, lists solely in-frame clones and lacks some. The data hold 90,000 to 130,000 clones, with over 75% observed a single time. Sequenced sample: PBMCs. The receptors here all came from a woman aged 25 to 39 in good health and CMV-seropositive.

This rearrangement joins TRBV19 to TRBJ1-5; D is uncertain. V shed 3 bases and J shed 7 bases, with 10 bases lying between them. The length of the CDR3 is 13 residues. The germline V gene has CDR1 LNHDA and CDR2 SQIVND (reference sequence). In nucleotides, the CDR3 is TGTGCCAGTAGTATGGCAGGAGGGCAGCCCCAGCATTTT. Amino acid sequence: CASSMAGGQPQHF.

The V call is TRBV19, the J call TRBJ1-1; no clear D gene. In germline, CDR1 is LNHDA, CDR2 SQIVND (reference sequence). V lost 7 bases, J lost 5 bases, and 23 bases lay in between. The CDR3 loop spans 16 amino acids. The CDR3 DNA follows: TGTGCCAGTATCATGTCGAGGGTCCCTCTTGATACTGAAGCTTTCTTT. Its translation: CASIMSRVPLDTEAFF.

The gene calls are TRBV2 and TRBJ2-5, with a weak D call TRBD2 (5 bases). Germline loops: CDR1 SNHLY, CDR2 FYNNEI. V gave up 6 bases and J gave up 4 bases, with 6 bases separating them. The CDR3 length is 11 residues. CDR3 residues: CASRRAETQYF. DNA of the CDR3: TGTGCCAGCAGGAGGGCAGAGACCCAGTACTTC.

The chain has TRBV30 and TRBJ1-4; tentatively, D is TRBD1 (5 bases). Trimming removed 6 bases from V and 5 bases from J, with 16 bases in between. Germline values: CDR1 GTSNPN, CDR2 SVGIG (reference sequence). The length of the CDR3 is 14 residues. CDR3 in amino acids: CACSEGVMNEKLFF. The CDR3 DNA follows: TGTGCCTGCTCCGAAGGGGTGATGAATGAAAAACTGTTTTTT.

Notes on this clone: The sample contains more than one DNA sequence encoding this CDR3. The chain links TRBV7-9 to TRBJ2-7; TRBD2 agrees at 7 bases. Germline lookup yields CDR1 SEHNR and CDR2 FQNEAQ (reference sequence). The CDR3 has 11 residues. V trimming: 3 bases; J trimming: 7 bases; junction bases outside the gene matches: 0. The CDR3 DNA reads TGTGCCAGCAGCTTCGGGGGGGAGCAGTACTTC. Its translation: CASSFGGEQYF.

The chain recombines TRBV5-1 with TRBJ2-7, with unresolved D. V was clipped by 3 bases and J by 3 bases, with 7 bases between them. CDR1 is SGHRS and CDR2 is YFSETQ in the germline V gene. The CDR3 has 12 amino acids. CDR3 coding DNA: TGCGCCAGCAGCTCCCCAGGCTACGAGCAGTACTTC. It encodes CASSSPGYEQYF. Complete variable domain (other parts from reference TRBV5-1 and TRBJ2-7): KAGVTQTPRYLIKTRGQQVTLSCSPISGHRSVSWYQQTPGQGLQFLFEYFSETQRNKGNFPGRFSGRQFSNSRSEMNVSTLELGDSALYLCASSSPGYEQYFGPGTRLTVT.

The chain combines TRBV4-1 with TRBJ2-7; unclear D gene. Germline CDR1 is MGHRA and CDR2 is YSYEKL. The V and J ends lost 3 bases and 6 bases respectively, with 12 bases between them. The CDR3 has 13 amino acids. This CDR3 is CASSHAQAAEQYF. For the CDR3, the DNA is TGCGCCAGCAGCCATGCTCAAGCCGCCGAGCAGTACTTC.

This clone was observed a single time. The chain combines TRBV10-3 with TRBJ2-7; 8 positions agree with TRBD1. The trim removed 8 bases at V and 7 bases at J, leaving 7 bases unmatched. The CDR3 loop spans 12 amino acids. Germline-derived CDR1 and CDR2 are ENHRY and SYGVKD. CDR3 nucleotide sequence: TGTGCCATCGTTCCGGACAGGGAAGAGCAGTACTTC. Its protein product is CAIVPDREEQYF.

As DNA, the CDR3 is TGTGCCAGCAGCTCCCGGACTAGTTGGGAGACCCAGTACTTC. Its translation: CASSSRTSWETQYF. The chain combines TRBV5-4 with TRBJ2-5, with 7 bases aligning to TRBD2. Germline CDR1 reads SGHNT; CDR2 reads YYREEE (reference sequence). This CDR3 is 14 amino acids long. Trimming cost V 3 bases and J 5 bases; bases outside gene matches: 7.

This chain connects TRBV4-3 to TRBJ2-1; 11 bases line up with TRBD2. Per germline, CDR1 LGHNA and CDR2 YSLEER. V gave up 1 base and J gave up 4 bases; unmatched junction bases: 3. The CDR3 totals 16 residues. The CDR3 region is CASSQGLAGHYNEQFF. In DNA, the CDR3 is TGCGCCAGCAGCCAAGGACTAGCGGGACATTACAATGAGCAGTTCTTC.

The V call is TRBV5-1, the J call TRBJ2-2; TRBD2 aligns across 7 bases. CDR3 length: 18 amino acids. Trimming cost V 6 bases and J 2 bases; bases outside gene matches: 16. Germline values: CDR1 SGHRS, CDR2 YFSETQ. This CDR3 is CASKALGAGGINTGELFF. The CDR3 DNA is TGCGCCAGCAAAGCATTGGGCGCCGGGGGGATCAACACCGGGGAGCTGTTTTTT.

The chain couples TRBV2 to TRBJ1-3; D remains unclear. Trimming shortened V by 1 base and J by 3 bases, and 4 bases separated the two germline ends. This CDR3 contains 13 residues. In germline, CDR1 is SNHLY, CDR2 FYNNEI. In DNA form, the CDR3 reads TGTGCCAGCAGTGAAGGTCGTGGAAACACCATATATTTT. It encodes CASSEGRGNTIYF.

CDR3 amino acids: CASSLALGQLGGYTF. The CDR3 bases are TGTGCCAGCAGCTTAGCCCTGGGACAGCTGGGGGGCTACACCTTC. The chain uses TRBV11-2 and TRBJ1-2; 7 nucleotides match TRBD1. The CDR3 totals 15 residues. Germline-derived CDR1 and CDR2 are SGHAT and FQNNGV. The J segment lost 8 bases and the V segment lost 1 base, leaving 10 bases of the junction unmatched.

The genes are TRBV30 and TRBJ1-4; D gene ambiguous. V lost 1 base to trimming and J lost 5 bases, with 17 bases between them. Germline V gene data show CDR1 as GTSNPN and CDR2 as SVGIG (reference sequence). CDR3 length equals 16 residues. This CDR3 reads CAWSAKAGRQNEKLFF. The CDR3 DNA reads TGTGCCTGGAGTGCTAAGGCAGGTCGTCAGAATGAAAAACTGTTTTTT.

CDR3 region: CASSLLADWGNEQFF. CDR3 nucleotide sequence: TGCGCCAGCAGCTTATTAGCGGACTGGGGGAATGAGCAGTTCTTC. This rearrangement joins TRBV5-1 to TRBJ2-1, with D maybe TRBD2 (6 bases). The ends were cut back, 2 bases at V and 7 bases at J, with 16 bases in the middle. This CDR3 spans 15 amino acids. Germline lookup yields CDR1 SGHRS and CDR2 YFSETQ.

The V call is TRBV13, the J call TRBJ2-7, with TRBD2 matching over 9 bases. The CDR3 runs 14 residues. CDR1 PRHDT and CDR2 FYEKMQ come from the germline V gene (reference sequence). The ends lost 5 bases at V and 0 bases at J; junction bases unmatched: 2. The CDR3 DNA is TGTGCCAGCAGCCGGACTAGCGACTCCTACGAGCAGTACTTC. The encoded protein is CASSRTSDSYEQYF.

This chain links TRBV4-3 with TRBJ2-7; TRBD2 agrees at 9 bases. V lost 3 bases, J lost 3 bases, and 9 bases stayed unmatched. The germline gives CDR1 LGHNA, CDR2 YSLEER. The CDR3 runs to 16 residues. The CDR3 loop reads CASSHTTGTSLYEQYF. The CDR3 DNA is TGCGCCAGCAGCCATACAACCGGGACTAGCCTCTACGAGCAGTACTTC.

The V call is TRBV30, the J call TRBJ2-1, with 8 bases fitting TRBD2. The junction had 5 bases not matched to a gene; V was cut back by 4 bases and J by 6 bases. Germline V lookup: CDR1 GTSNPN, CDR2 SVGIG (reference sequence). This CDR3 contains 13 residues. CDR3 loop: CAWMISGSNEQFF. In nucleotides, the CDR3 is TGTGCCTGGATGATCAGCGGGAGCAATGAGCAGTTCTTC.

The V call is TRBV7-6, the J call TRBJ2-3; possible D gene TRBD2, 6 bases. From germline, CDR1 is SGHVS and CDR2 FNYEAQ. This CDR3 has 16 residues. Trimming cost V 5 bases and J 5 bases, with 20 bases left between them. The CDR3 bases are TGTGCCAGCAGCAGGATGCAGGGTATTAGCGGAGATACGCAGTATTTT. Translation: CASSRMQGISGDTQYF.

CDR3 residues: CASSVQGSYNSPLHF. The DNA for the CDR3 is TGTGCCAGCAGCGTTCAGGGATCCTATAATTCACCCCTCCACTTT. The chain uses TRBV9 and TRBJ1-6, with a possible D match to TRBD1 (5 bases). Trimming shortened V by 2 bases and J by 1 base, and 7 bases separated the two germline ends. In germline, CDR1 is SGDLS, CDR2 YYNGEE. The CDR3 sequence is 15 residues long.

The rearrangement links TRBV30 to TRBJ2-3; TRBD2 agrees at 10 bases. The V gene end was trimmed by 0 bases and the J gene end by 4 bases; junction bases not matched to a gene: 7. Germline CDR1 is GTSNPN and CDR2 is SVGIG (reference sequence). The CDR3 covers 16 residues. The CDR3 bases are TGTGCCTGGAGTGTAGGGCTAGCGGGGGAAGCAGATACGCAGTATTTT. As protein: CAWSVGLAGEADTQYF.

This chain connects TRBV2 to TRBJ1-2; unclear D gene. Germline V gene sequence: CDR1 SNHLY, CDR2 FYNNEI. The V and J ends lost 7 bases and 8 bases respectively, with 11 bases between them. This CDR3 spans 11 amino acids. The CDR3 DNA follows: TGTGCCAGCAAGATGGAGAGAGGCTACACCTTC. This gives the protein CASKMERGYTF.